The rows below give T cell receptor beta chains drawn from one sample of a study of T cells in Graves' hyperthyroidism and ophthalmopathy. TCRdb itself ran the multiplex PCR reads through MiXCR, one entry per CDR3 protein. The sample holds more than 500,000 distinct CDR3 sequences, 15% to 20% seen once. Sequencing was done on a sample of blood. Receptors were obtained from a woman aged 25 to 39 with Graves' ophthalmopathy. The CDR3 runs from the conserved cysteine through the conserved F or W. The D gene is left open where the match is weak. Expanded clones are given a class, and other clones once, few, many or no size at all.

clone_size j_call d_call v_call cdr3_nt cdr3_aa
few TRBJ2-7 - TRBV7-2 TGTGCCAGCAGCTTAGAGCAACGCGAGCAGTACTTC CASSLEQREQYF
- TRBJ1-2 - TRBV28 TGTGCCAGCAGTTTTACAGAACCTAACTATGGCTACACCTTC CASSFTEPNYGYTF
many TRBJ2-1 - TRBV2 TGTGCCAGCACCCCAACGGCGAGGCCTTACAATGAGCAGTTCTTC CASTPTARPYNEQFF
many TRBJ2-3 - TRBV4-2 TGTGCCAGCAGCCAAGGGGCTGGCGGGAGCACAGATACGCAGTATTTT CASSQGAGGSTDTQYF
many TRBJ2-7 - TRBV11-1 TGTGCCAGCAGCTCCCCGACCCCAGGGTCCTACGAGCAGTACTTC CASSSPTPGSYEQYF
- TRBJ1-6 - TRBV5-1 TGTGCCAGCAGCCCGAGACGGTCAAGCTCCTATAATTCACCCCTCCACTTT CASSPRRSSSYNSPLHF
- TRBJ1-2 TRBD1 TRBV6-1 TGTGCCAGCAGTGACAGGGGGCGTAGAGCTAACTATGGCTACACCTTC CASSDRGRRANYGYTF
- TRBJ2-4 - TRBV6-2/TRBV6-3 TGTGCCAGCAGTTACTCTTCCGGGGGTACGGCCAAAAACATTCAGTACTTC CASSYSSGGTAKNIQYF
many TRBJ2-1 TRBD2 TRBV12-5 TGTGCTAGTGGTTTGACGGCTAGCGGGACGAAACGCACCTACAATGAGCAGTTCTTC CASGLTASGTKRTYNEQFF
many TRBJ2-5 - TRBV20-1 TGCAGTGCTAGTGCAGACTACCCACAAGAGACCCAGTACTTC CSASADYPQETQYF
many TRBJ2-7 - TRBV3-1 TGTGCCAGCAGCCCGCTAGGGCCTTACGAGCAGTACTTC CASSPLGPYEQYF
many TRBJ1-2 - TRBV15 TGTGCCACCAGCAGAGAAAGACAGTTAAGTGGCTACACCTTC CATSRERQLSGYTF
many TRBJ2-3 - TRBV11-2 TGTGCCAGCAGCTTAAAAGATACGCAGTATTTT CASSLKDTQYF
few TRBJ2-5 - TRBV11-3 TGTGCCAGCAGCAAAGAGTGGCAGTCCGGGACCCAGTACTTC CASSKEWQSGTQYF
many TRBJ2-1 TRBD2 TRBV4-2 TGTGCCAGCAGCCAAGAGACTAGCGGGATTAATGAGCAGTTCTTC CASSQETSGINEQFF
- TRBJ2-7 - TRBV24-1 TGTGCCACCAGTGACCCTAACAGGGATCCATACGAGCAGTACTTC CATSDPNRDPYEQYF
many TRBJ2-1 TRBD2 TRBV12-3/TRBV12-4 TGTGCCAGCAGTTTGTCACTAGCGGGAGATGGTGAGCAGTTCTTC CASSLSLAGDGEQFF
- TRBJ2-7 TRBD1 TRBV19 TGTGCCAGTAGCTCGACAGGGGGTTGGGACGAGCAGTACTTC CASSSTGGWDEQYF
- TRBJ1-3 TRBD1 TRBV7-2 TGTGCCAGCAGCCCGGACGGGACAGTCTCTGGAAACACCATATATTTT CASSPDGTVSGNTIYF
- TRBJ2-3 - TRBV20-1 TGCAGTGCTAGAGATTGGCGTAGAGGGGGATTAACAGATACGCAGTATTTT CSARDWRRGGLTDTQYF
few TRBJ1-3 - TRBV6-1 TGTGCCAGCAGCGAGGGGTACTCTGGAAACACCATATATTTT CASSEGYSGNTIYF
many TRBJ2-5 - TRBV2 TGTGCCAGCACCGCAGGGGTCCAAACCGGGACCCAGTACTTC CASTAGVQTGTQYF
- TRBJ1-1 - TRBV6-1 TGTGCCAGCAGTTCCATAGAAGGGACTGAAGCTTTCTTT CASSSIEGTEAFF
- TRBJ2-1 - TRBV13 TGTGCCAGCAGCGGCAGGGAAAGCCCTAGCTCCTACAATGAGCAGTTCTTC CASSGRESPSSYNEQFF
- TRBJ1-1 - TRBV30 TGTGCCTGGAGTAGGGTGGGACTGGGGATTATGTACGCCGAAGCTTTCTTT CAWSRVGLGIMYAEAFF
few TRBJ2-7 - TRBV28 TGTGCCAGCACGGCAGGGAGAGCCTACGAGCAGTACTTC CASTAGRAYEQYF
many TRBJ1-1 - TRBV27 TGTGCCAGCAAAGCGGGGTTTACTGAAGCTTTCTTT CASKAGFTEAFF
few TRBJ1-1 - TRBV5-1 TGCGCCAGCAGCCCCTCAGGGAGTGGAGACACTGAAGCTTTCTTT CASSPSGSGDTEAFF
few TRBJ2-1 - TRBV7-2 TGTGCCAGCAGCACTCGACCCGTCAGGGGCGATGAGCAGTTCTTC CASSTRPVRGDEQFF
- TRBJ1-2 TRBD1 TRBV9 TGTGCCAGCAGCCCCCAGGGACAGGAGAGATATGGCTACACCTTC CASSPQGQERYGYTF
many TRBJ1-2 - TRBV28 TGTGCCAGCAGTTTCGGCAGGAACTATGGCTACACCTTC CASSFGRNYGYTF
- TRBJ2-1 - TRBV11-2 TGTGCCAGCAGCTCCCGCCGGGTGTTGGAGCGCTACAATGAGCAGTTCTTC CASSSRRVLERYNEQFF
many TRBJ1-1 - TRBV6-2/TRBV6-3 TGTGCCAGCAGTGACCCACCCGGTACTGAAGCTTTCTTT CASSDPPGTEAFF
- TRBJ2-3 - TRBV28 TGTGCCAGCAGTTTGGTGGCGGATGATACGCAGTATTTT CASSLVADDTQYF
- TRBJ2-5 - TRBV4-3 TGCGCCAGCAGCCAAGGGTCAGGAGAAGAGACCCAGTACTTC CASSQGSGEETQYF
- TRBJ1-4 - TRBV2 TGTGCCAGCAGCCAAGATTTTGGGGATGACGAAAAACTGTTTTTT CASSQDFGDDEKLFF
many TRBJ2-7 TRBD2 TRBV6-1 TGTGCCAGCAGACTAGCGGGAGGGGCCTACGAGCAGTACTTC CASRLAGGAYEQYF
many TRBJ2-1 - TRBV6-2/TRBV6-3 TGTGCCAGCAGTTACTACACTCCTCGGGTCGACAATGAGCAGTTCTTC CASSYYTPRVDNEQFF
many TRBJ2-5 - TRBV20-1 TGCAGTGCTCAGCCCATCGTGCCCCCGGTGGGCCAAGAGACCCAGTACTTC CSAQPIVPPVGQETQYF
many TRBJ1-1 TRBD1 TRBV27 TGTGCCAGCAGTTTAAGAGGGGGCCGAACTGAAGCTTTCTTT CASSLRGGRTEAFF
- TRBJ1-2 - TRBV25-1 TGTGCTAGCAGTGACGCTGCTGGCTACACCTTC CASSDAAGYTF
many TRBJ1-6 - TRBV28 TGTGCCAGCAGAAGACATACCAATTCACCCCTCCACTTT CASRRHTNSPLHF
many TRBJ2-7 TRBD1 TRBV28 TGTGCCAGCAGTTTGGGCCCGGGACAGGATTACGAGCAGTACTTC CASSLGPGQDYEQYF
many TRBJ1-1 - TRBV3-1 TGTGCCAGCAGCTCGATGACAGGTGCAGACACTGAAGCTTTCTTT CASSSMTGADTEAFF
few TRBJ2-3 TRBD1 TRBV6-1 TGTGCCAGCAGAAGGACAGGGGGGACCACAGATACGCAGTATTTT CASRRTGGTTDTQYF
few TRBJ1-1 - TRBV5-4 TGTGCCAGCAGCTTCCTGAAAATCTTGAGCACTGAAGCTTTCTTT CASSFLKILSTEAFF
many TRBJ1-1 - TRBV12-3/TRBV12-4 TGTGCCAGCAGTTTAAGTGGACGGTGGAACACTGAAGCTTTCTTT CASSLSGRWNTEAFF
many TRBJ2-1 - TRBV2 TGTGCCAGCAGACCACTAGTAACCCCCTACAATGAGCAGTTCTTC CASRPLVTPYNEQFF
- TRBJ2-7 - TRBV5-1 TGCGCCAGCAGCTTGAAAGGCGAGCAGTACTTC CASSLKGEQYF
many TRBJ2-7 - TRBV28 TGTGCCAGCAGCTCCGGAGGGAGCTCCTACGAGCAGTACTTC CASSSGGSSYEQYF